The rows below give T cell receptor beta chains drawn from one sample of a study of blood T cells in healthy people across ages. TCRdb re-called the 5' RACE reads with MiXCR, one entry per CDR3 protein. The repertoire holds about 770,000 distinct CDR3 sequences, with roughly 44% as singletons. The source material was blood. The receptors were sampled from a man between 60 and 70 years old in good health. Both conserved end residues are part of each CDR3. Fields, in order: D gene, J gene, V gene, CDR3 protein. A D gene is named only where the DNA matches it firmly.

D: TRBD2; J: TRBJ2-5; V: TRBV9; CDR3: CASSVDGGGLKTQYF
D: .; J: TRBJ2-3; V: TRBV20-1; CDR3: CSATQRSTDTQYF
D: .; J: TRBJ2-1; V: TRBV13; CDR3: CASSLEHRNEQFF
D: TRBD2; J: TRBJ2-5; V: TRBV7-2; CDR3: CASSLASRSIAGEETQYF
D: TRBD1; J: TRBJ2-2; V: TRBV6-2/TRBV6-3; CDR3: CASRTGTVLTGELFF
D: TRBD1; J: TRBJ2-5; V: TRBV10-2; CDR3: CASSESDRDQETQYF
D: .; J: TRBJ2-5; V: TRBV9; CDR3: CASSVAGLGEQYF
D: .; J: TRBJ2-1; V: TRBV6-5; CDR3: CASSPGRGMRNEQFF
D: .; J: TRBJ2-3; V: TRBV7-2; CDR3: CASSPGPWSTGTQYF
D: .; J: TRBJ2-5; V: TRBV9; CDR3: CASSVAPLMQGRQETQYF
D: TRBD1; J: TRBJ2-1; V: TRBV2; CDR3: CASLRTGPYNEQFF
D: .; J: TRBJ2-7; V: TRBV7-2; CDR3: CASRSGTREQYF
D: TRBD2; J: TRBJ2-1; V: TRBV7-2; CDR3: CASRRLAGRWNEQFF
D: .; J: TRBJ1-5; V: TRBV4-3; CDR3: CASSQDWGNQPQHF
D: TRBD2; J: TRBJ2-1; V: TRBV6-1; CDR3: CASRTPPSAGGLREQFF
D: TRBD1; J: TRBJ2-1; V: TRBV6-1; CDR3: CASSSRTGEDEQFF
D: TRBD1; J: TRBJ2-7; V: TRBV3-1; CDR3: CASSRDRATLYEQYF
D: .; J: TRBJ2-7; V: TRBV20-1; CDR3: CSARRQSQGIEQYF
D: .; J: TRBJ2-3; V: TRBV12-3/TRBV12-4; CDR3: CASRTRSSGADTQYF
D: .; J: TRBJ1-2; V: TRBV24-1; CDR3: CATSDSTGSGGYTF
D: .; J: .; V: TRBV6-2/TRBV6-3; CDR3: CASSYFAGQETQFF
D: .; J: TRBJ1-5; V: TRBV6-1; CDR3: CASKMNTDNQPQHF
D: .; J: .; V: TRBV12-3/TRBV12-4; CDR3: CASRRSGFEQYF
D: .; J: TRBJ2-6; V: TRBV9; CDR3: CASSVVIAGVHSSGANVLTF
D: .; J: TRBJ1-4; V: TRBV7-9; CDR3: CASKQVGGADEKLFF
D: .; J: TRBJ1-2; V: TRBV5-1; CDR3: CASSLSNAGNYGYTF
D: .; J: .; V: TRBV7-2; CDR3: CASSIGYSYEQYF
D: TRBD1; J: TRBJ1-1; V: TRBV7-9; CDR3: CASSLVNQGVWAEAFF
D: .; J: TRBJ2-4; V: TRBV20-1; CDR3: CSATTSGTTLAKSIQYF
D: .; J: TRBJ2-7; V: TRBV27; CDR3: CASSGPIEQYF
D: .; J: TRBJ2-1; V: TRBV7-2; CDR3: CASSLAFSNERFF
D: .; J: TRBJ2-1; V: TRBV9; CDR3: CASSAYRESNEQFF
D: .; J: TRBJ2-4; V: TRBV14; CDR3: CANSQVVFREQYF
D: .; J: TRBJ2-2; V: TRBV2; CDR3: CASSPAVGRELFF
D: TRBD2; J: TRBJ2-3; V: TRBV7-2; CDR3: CASSPQGTSGGTDTQYF
D: .; J: TRBJ2-7; V: TRBV5-1; CDR3: CASTDSPHEQYF
D: .; J: TRBJ2-7; V: TRBV21-1; CDR3: CASSNSARGYEQYF
D: .; J: TRBJ1-2; V: TRBV11-2; CDR3: CVPAGPLNYGYTF
D: .; J: TRBJ2-3; V: TRBV9; CDR3: CASSTEWSTDTQYF
D: TRBD2; J: TRBJ2-5; V: TRBV14; CDR3: CASSQGLAGTQYF
D: TRBD2; J: TRBJ2-5; V: TRBV28; CDR3: CASSLPLADRETQYF
D: TRBD1; J: .; V: TRBV6-6; CDR3: CASSYLGTGQYEQYF
D: .; J: TRBJ2-1; V: TRBV9; CDR3: CASNPSPTHNEQFF
D: .; J: TRBJ1-1; V: TRBV15; CDR3: CATSQGPARNTEAFF
D: .; J: TRBJ1-2; V: TRBV15; CDR3: CATSRVRGGPYGYTF
D: TRBD1; J: TRBJ1-6; V: TRBV28; CDR3: CASTPRTGDSPPLHF
D: .; J: TRBJ2-3; V: TRBV27; CDR3: CASSSGTFTDTQYF
D: .; J: TRBJ1-4; V: TRBV10-2; CDR3: CASRGDRGKLFF
D: TRBD2; J: TRBJ2-1; V: TRBV20-1; CDR3: CSASYGGGHNEQFF
D: .; J: TRBJ2-1; V: TRBV4-3; CDR3: CASGQDPLMEDEQFF
D: .; J: TRBJ1-5; V: TRBV20-1; CDR3: CSARPHTLDQPQHF
D: .; J: TRBJ1-1; V: TRBV4-3; CDR3: CASSQEFGPIFTEAFF
D: .; J: TRBJ2-1; V: TRBV12-3/TRBV12-4; CDR3: CASSVSRTDNEQFF
D: .; J: TRBJ2-6; V: TRBV2; CDR3: CASSESGSGANVLTF
D: .; J: TRBJ2-4; V: TRBV4-1; CDR3: CASSQGGTELGKNIQYF
D: .; J: TRBJ2-6; V: TRBV5-1; CDR3: CASSLGDLFQGISGANVLTF
D: TRBD1; J: TRBJ2-2; V: TRBV5-1; CDR3: CARLQVRDRGLITGELFF